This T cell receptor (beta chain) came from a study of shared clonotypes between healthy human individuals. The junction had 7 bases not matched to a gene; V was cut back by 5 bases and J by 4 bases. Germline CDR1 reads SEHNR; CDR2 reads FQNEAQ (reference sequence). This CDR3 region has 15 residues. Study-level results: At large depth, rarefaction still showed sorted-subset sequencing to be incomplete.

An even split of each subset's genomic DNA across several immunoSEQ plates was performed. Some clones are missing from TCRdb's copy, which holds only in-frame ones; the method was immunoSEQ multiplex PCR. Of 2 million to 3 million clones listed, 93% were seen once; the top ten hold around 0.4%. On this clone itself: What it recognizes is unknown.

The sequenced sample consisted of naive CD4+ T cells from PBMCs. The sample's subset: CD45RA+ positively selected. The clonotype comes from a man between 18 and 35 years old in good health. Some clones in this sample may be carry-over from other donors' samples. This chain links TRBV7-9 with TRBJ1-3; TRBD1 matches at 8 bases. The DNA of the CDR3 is TGTGCCAGCAGCCGGACAGGGTGGGACGGAAACACCATATATTTT. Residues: CASSRTGWDGNTIYF.